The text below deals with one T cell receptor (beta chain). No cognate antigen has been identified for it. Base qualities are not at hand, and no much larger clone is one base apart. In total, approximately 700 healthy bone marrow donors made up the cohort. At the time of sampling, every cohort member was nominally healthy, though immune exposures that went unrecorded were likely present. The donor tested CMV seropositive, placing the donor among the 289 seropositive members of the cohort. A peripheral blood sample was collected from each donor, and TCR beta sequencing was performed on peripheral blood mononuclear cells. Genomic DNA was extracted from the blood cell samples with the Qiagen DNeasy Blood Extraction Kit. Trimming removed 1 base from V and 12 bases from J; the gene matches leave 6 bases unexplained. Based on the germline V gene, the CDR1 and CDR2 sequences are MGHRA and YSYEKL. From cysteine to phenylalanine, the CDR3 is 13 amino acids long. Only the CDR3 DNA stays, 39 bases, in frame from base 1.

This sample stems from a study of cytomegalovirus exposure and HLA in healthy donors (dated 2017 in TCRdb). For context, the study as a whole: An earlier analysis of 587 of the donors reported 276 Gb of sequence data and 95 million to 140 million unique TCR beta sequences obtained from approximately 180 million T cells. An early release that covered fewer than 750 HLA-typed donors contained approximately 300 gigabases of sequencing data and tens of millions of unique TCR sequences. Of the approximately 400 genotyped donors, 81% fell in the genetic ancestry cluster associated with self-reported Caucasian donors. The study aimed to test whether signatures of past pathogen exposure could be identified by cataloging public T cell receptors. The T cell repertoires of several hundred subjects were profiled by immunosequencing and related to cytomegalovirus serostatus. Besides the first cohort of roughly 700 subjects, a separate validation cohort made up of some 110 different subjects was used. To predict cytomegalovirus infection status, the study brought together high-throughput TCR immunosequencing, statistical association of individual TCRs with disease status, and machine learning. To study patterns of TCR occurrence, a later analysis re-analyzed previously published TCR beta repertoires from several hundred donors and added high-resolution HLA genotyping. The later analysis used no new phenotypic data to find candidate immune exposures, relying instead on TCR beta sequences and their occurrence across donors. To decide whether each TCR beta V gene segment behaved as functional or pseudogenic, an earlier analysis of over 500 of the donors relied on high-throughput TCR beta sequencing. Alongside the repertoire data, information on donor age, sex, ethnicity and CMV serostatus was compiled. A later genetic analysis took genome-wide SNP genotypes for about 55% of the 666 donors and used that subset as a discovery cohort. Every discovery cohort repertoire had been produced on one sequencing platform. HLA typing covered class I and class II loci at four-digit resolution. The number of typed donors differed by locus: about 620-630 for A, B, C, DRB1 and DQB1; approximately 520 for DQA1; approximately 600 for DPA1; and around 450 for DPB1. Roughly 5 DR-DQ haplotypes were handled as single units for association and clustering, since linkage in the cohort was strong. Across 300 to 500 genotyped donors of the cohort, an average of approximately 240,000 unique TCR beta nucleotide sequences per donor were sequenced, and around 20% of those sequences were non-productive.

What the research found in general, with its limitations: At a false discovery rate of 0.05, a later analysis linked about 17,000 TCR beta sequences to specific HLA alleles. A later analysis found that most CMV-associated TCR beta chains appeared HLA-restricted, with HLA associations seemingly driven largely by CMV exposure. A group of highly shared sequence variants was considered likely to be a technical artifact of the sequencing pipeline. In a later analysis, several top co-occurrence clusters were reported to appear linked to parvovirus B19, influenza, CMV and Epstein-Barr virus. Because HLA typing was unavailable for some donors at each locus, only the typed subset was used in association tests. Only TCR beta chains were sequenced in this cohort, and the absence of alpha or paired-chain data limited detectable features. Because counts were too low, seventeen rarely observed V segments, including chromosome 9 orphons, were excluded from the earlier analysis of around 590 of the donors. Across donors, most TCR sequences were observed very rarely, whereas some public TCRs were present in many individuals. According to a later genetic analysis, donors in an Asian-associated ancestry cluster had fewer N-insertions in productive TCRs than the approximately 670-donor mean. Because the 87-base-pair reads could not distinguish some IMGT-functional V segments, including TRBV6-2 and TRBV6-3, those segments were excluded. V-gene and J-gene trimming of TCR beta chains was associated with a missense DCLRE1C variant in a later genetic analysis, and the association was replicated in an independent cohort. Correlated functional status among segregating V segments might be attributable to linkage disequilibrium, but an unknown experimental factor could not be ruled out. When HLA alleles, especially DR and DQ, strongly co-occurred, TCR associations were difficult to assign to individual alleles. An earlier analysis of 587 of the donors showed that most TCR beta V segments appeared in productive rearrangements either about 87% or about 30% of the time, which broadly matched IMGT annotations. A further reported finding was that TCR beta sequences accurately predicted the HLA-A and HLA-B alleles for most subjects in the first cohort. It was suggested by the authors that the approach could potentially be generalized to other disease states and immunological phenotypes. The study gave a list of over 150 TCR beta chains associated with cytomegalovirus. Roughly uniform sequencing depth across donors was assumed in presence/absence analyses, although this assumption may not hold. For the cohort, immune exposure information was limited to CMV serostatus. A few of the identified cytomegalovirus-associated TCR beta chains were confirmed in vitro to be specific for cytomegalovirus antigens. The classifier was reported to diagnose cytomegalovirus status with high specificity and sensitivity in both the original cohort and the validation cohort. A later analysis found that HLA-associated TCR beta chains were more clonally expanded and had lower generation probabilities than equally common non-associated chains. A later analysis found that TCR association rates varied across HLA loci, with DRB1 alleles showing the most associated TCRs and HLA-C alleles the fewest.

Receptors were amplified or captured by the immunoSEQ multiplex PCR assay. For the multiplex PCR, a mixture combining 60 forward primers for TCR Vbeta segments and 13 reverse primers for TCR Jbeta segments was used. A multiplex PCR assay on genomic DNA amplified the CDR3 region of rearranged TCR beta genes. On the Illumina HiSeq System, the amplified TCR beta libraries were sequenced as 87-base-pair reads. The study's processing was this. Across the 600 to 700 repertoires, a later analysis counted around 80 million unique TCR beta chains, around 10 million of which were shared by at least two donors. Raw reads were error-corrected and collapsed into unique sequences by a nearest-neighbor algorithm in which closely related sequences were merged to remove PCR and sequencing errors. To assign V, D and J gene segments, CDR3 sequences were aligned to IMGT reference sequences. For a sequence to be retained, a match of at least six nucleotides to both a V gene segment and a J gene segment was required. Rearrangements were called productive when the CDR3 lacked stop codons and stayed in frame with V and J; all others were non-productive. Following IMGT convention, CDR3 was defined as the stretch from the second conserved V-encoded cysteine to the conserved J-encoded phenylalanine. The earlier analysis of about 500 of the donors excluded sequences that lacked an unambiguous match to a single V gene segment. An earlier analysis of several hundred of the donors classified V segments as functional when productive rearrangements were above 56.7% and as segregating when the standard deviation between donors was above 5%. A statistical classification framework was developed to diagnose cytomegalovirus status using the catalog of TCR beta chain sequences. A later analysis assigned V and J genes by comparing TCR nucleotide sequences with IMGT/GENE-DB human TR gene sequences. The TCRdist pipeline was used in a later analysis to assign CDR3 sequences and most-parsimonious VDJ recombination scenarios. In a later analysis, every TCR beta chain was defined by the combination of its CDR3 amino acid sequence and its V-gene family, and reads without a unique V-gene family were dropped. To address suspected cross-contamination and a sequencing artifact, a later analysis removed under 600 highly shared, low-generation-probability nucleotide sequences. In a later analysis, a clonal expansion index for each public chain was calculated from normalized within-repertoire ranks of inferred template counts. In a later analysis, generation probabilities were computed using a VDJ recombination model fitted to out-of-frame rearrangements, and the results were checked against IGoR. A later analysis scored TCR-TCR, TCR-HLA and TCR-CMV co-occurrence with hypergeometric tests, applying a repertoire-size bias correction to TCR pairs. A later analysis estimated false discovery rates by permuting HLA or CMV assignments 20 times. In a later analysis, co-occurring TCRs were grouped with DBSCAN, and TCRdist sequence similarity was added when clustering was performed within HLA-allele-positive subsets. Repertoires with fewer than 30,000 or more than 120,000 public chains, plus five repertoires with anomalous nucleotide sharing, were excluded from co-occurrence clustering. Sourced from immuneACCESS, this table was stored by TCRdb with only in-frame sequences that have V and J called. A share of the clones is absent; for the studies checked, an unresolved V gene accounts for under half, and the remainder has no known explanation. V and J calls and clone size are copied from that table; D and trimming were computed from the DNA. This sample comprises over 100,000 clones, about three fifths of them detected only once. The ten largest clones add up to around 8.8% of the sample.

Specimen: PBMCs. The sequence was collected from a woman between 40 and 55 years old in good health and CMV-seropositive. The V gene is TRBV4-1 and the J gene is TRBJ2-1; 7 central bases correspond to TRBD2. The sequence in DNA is TGCGCCAGCAGCCAAGGGGCTAGCGGTGGGCAGTTCTTC. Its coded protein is CASSQGASGGQFF.